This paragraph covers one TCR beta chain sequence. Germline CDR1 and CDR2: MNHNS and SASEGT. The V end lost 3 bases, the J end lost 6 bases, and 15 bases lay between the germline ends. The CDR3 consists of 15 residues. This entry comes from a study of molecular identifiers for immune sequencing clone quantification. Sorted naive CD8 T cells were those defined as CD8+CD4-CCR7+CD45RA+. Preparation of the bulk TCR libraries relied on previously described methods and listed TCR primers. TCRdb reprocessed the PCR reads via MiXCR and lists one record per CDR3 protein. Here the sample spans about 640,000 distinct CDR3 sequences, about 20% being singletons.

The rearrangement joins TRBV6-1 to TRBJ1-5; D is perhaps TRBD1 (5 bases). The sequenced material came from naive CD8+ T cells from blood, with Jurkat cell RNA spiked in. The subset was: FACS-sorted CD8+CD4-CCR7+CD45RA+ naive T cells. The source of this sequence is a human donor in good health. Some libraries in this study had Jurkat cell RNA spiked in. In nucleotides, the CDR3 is TGTGCCAGCAGTGACGACGGGACTGGGGTTCAGCCCCAGCATTTT. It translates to CASSDDGTGVQPQHF.